Listed below are T cell receptor beta chains from one sample, sequenced in a study of T-cell memory formation after mild COVID-19. TCRdb recomputed calls from the 5' RACE reads with MiXCR, one row per CDR3 protein. The repertoire holds roughly 500,000 distinct CDR3 sequences, with roughly 22% as singletons. Sequencing was performed on PBMCs or a T cell subset sorted from them (not recorded which). The receptor set was obtained from an adult woman who had mild COVID-19 (a few samples of this study predate the infection). Cell type and time point are not known. CDR3s include the opening cysteine and the closing phenylalanine or tryptophan. Fields, in order: V gene, clone size, J gene, CDR3 protein. The size field is filled for only some rows; it gives once, few, many or a size class.

>TRBV10-3|.|TRBJ2-5
CAISDPGGQETQYF
>TRBV7-8|few|TRBJ2-7
CASSSGTGVIYEQYF
>TRBV20-1|.|TRBJ2-4
CSAKPIGGNDIQYF
>TRBV20-1|once|TRBJ2-5
CSARGTSGSKKETQYF
>TRBV20-1|few|TRBJ1-1
CSASKGGSTEAFF
>TRBV7-2|.|TRBJ1-1
CASSYRVSEAFF
>TRBV5-1|.|TRBJ1-1
CASSSESNRGYTEAFF
>TRBV7-9|.|TRBJ2-3
CASSLNSGRDTQYF
>TRBV14|.|TRBJ1-1
CASSQRTLTEAFF
>TRBV18|.|TRBJ2-3
CASSVGQLGTDTQYF
>TRBV18|.|TRBJ2-7
CASSSAGIPYEQYF
>TRBV7-8|few|TRBJ1-5
CASSLDHRGGDQPQHF
>TRBV3-1|few|TRBJ1-1
CASSQALGLDTEAFF
>TRBV25-1|few|TRBJ2-7
CASSELPGGGGSYEQYF
>TRBV20-1|.|TRBJ2-3
CSAPRGTDTQYF
>TRBV21-1|.|TRBJ2-5
CASSTQVLETQYF
>TRBV5-1|many|TRBJ2-7
CASSFGTGDFEQYF
>TRBV7-9|.|TRBJ2-5
CASSLADSGSF
>TRBV20-1|.|TRBJ2-3
CSARPTSGGPTSTDTQYF
>TRBV7-8|few|TRBJ2-2
CASGGGTGELFF
>TRBV11-2|few|TRBJ2-7
CASSTSQGASLAEQYF
>TRBV6-2/TRBV6-3|.|TRBJ2-7
CASTSWTSGSYEQYF
>TRBV12-3/TRBV12-4|few|TRBJ1-5
CASSLGGNGQPQHF
>TRBV20-1|.|TRBJ2-2
CSARDGSTGELFF
>TRBV6-4|few|TRBJ2-5
CASPAGEETQYF
>TRBV12-3/TRBV12-4|.|TRBJ2-5
CASSFEDEETQYF
>TRBV24-1|.|TRBJ2-1
CATSDLSGRVSEQFF
>TRBV5-6|.|TRBJ1-1
CASSLPGGSTEAFF
>TRBV7-9|.|TRBJ1-1
CASSQGQGTEAFF
>TRBV7-2|few|TRBJ1-2
CASQRGDGTNGYTF
>TRBV10-3|.|TRBJ2-5
CAISESNLQETQYF
>TRBV4-2|.|TRBJ2-1
CASSQAGTGRSNEQFF
>TRBV19|few|TRBJ1-2
CASSKPTPTNYGYTF
>TRBV2|.|TRBJ2-3
CASRIGLAGVSNTQYF
>TRBV7-8|few|TRBJ2-7
CASSLPLGGPTYEQYF
>TRBV20-1|.|TRBJ1-6
CSARGQGAKYSYNSPLHF
>TRBV29-1|.|TRBJ2-3
CSVDHSPTADTQYF
>TRBV3-1|few|TRBJ2-5
CASSPLAGDTRRQETQYF
>TRBV24-1|few|TRBJ2-7
CATSTGTSYEQYF
>TRBV25-1|.|TRBJ2-5
CASSDRGDFQETQYF
>TRBV24-1|few|TRBJ2-3
CATGTYTDTQYF
>TRBV7-3|.|TRBJ2-5
CASSLIAGGVETQYF
>TRBV20-1|.|TRBJ2-1
CSARVAGGNSYNEQFF
>TRBV29-1|.|TRBJ2-1
CSVRTSGSYNEQFF
>TRBV7-7|few|TRBJ2-7
CASSLAIGEYEQYF
>TRBV7-8|many|TRBJ2-7
CASSRGDEQYF
>TRBV20-1|.|TRBJ2-1
CSAGEGGPFRNEQFF
>TRBV5-6|.|TRBJ1-2
CASSLLTGVNYGYTF
>TRBV20-1|few|TRBJ2-1
CSARAANGGEQFF
>TRBV12-3/TRBV12-4|few|TRBJ2-2
CASSLNRVTGELFF
>TRBV7-3|.|TRBJ2-3
CASSPGTSSDTQYF